This TCR beta chain was profiled in a study of CD4 T cells in relation to SARS-CoV-2 and coronaviruses. About the research overall: Of the patients, roughly eight were male, a few female, two Hispanic.

This clone was counted once. The antigen is not known. Whole-study findings and limits: In around three fifths of donors, memory CD4+ clonotypes crossrecognized SARS-CoV-2 and at least one common cold coronavirus spike.

CDR1 and CDR2 from the germline V gene are LNHDA and SQIVND (reference sequence). V was pared by 9 bases and J by 8 bases, with 17 bases between. The length of the CDR3 is 13 residues. For approximately 10 days, roughly 10^5 sorted CD4+ cells grew with T cell-depleted PBMCs and CEF. Data came from immunoSEQ multiplex PCR; TCRdb stores just in-frame clones and leaves some out. The table has around 30,000 clones, over 60% seen once. Sequencing used memory CD4+ T cells from PBMCs, cultured in vitro. The rearrangement links TRBV19 to TRBJ2-1; tentatively, D is TRBD2 (5 bases). This receptor was taken from an adult with COVID-19. DNA for the CDR3: TGTGCCAGCCGGGCCCCGGAGGTGGATGAGCAGTTCTTC. Its translation is CASRAPEVDEQFF.